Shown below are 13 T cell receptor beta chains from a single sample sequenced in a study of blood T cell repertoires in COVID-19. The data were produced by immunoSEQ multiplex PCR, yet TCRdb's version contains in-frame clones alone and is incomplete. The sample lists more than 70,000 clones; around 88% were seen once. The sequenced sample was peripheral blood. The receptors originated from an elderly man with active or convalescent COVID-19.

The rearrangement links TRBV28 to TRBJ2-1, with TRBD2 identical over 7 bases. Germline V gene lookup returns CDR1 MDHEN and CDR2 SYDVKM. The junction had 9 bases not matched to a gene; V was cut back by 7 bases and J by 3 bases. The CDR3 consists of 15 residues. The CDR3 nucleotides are TGTGCCAGCAATCGCGGGAGTACAAGCTACAATGAGCAGTTCTTC. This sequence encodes CASNRGSTSYNEQFF.

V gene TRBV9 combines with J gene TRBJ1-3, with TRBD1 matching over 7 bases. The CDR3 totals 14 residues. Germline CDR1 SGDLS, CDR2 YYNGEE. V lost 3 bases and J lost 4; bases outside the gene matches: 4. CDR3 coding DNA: TGTGCCAGCAGCGCCGGACAGGACGGAAACACCATATATTTT. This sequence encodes CASSAGQDGNTIYF.

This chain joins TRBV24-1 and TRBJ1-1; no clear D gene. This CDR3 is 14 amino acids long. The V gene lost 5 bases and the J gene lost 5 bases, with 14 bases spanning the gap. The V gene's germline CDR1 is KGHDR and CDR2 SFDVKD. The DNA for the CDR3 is TGTGCCACCAGTGGCCCAGGCGGGAGAACTGAAGCTTTCTTT. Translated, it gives CATSGPGGRTEAFF.

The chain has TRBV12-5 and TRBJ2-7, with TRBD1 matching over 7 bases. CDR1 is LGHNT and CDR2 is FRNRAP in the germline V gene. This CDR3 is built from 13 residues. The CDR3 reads CDKGGAVAYEQYF. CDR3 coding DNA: TGTGATAAAGGGGGCGCAGTCGCCTACGAGCAGTACTTC.

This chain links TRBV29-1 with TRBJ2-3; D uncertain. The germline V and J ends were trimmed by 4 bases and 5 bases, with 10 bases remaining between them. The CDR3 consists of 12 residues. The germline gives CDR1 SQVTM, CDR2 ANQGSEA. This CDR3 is CSVVIPGDTQYF. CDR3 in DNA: TGCAGCGTTGTGATTCCCGGAGATACGCAGTATTTT.

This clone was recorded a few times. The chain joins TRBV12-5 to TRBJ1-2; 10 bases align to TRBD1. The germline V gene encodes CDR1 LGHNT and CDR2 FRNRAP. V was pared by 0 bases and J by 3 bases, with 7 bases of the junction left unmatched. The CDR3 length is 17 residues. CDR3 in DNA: TGTGCTAGTGGTTTGGTAAACCCGACAGGGGGCGACTATGGCTACACCTTC. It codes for CASGLVNPTGGDYGYTF.

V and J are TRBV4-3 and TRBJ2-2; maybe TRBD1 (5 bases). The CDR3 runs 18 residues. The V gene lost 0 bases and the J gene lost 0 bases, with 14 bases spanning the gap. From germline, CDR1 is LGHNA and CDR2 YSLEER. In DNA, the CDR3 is TGCGCCAGCAGCCAAGACCCCCGACAGAGCTCGAACACCGGGGAGCTGTTTTTT. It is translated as CASSQDPRQSSNTGELFF.

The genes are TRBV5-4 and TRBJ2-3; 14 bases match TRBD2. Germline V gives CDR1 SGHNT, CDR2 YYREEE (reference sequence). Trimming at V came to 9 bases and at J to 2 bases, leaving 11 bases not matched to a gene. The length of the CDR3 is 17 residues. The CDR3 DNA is TGTGCCACGGGGGGGACTAGCGGGAGTATTGCCACAGATACGCAGTATTTT. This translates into CATGGTSGSIATDTQYF.

The CDR3 DNA reads as TGTGCCAGCAGCCAAGATACGCGGTATAATTCACCCCTCCACTTT. It translates to CASSQDTRYNSPLHF. The chain combines TRBV3-1 (or the pseudogene TRBV3-2) with TRBJ1-6; D is unclear. The CDR3 length is 15 residues. Trimming shortened V by 0 bases and J by 4 bases, and 7 bases separated the two germline ends. CDR1 is LGHDT, CDR2 YNNKEL, per germline (reference sequence).

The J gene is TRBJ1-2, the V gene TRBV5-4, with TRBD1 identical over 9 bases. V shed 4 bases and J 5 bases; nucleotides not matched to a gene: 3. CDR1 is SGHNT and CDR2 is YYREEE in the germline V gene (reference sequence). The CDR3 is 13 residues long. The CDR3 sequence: CASSTGTGYGYTF. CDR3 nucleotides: TGTGCCAGCAGCACCGGGACAGGGTATGGCTACACCTTC.

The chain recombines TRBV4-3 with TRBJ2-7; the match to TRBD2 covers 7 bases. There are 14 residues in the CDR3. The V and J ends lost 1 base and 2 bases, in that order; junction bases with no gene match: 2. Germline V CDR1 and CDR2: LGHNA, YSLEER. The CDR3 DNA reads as TGCGCCAGCAGCCAAGCTAGCGGAACCTACGAGCAGTACTTC. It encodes CASSQASGTYEQYF.

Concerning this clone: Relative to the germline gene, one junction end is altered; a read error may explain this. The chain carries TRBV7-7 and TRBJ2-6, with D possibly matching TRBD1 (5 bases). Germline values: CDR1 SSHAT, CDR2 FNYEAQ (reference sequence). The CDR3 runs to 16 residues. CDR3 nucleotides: TGTGCTAGCAGCTCAGGGCCAGCCGCCGGGGCCAACGTCCTGACTTTC. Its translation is CASSSGPAAGANVLTF.

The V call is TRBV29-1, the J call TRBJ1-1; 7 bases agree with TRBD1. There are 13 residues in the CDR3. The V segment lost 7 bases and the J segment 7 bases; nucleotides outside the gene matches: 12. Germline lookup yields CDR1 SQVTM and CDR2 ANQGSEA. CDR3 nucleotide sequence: TGCAGCGCCGACAGGGATGTTCGAGGTGAAGCTTTCTTT. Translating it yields CSADRDVRGEAFF.